The present T cell receptor beta chain was sequenced within a study of blood T cell repertoires in COVID-19. About the study: Collection of acute and convalescent COVID-19 samples took place in the United States, Italy and Spain. T cells, B-cell-depleted T cells, or PBMCs supplied cDNA or gDNA.

The CDR3 contains 15 residues. The germline CDR1 and CDR2 sequences are LGHNA and YNFKEQ. The junction had 6 bases not matched to a gene; V was cut back by 4 bases and J by 7 bases. Study processing details: Researchers report that nucleated cell counts were estimated from reference gene primer amplification. Produced via immunoSEQ multiplex PCR; TCRdb's table is partial and in-frame only. V and J calls and clone size are as listed in that table; D and trimming were resolved from the DNA. This table holds over 100,000 clones, around nine tenths found once. Sequenced sample: peripheral blood. This TCR was recovered from a human donor in a cohort sampled during active COVID-19. The rearrangement uses TRBV4-2 and TRBJ1-4; 10 bases map to TRBD1. CDR3 nucleotide sequence: TGTGCCAGCAGCCCTAGGGACAGGGGAGGTGAAAAACTGTTTTTT. Protein: CASSPRDRGGEKLFF.